This TCR beta chain was sequenced during a study of blood T cell repertoires in COVID-19. Turning to the study itself: The United States, Italy and Spain provided the acute and convalescent COVID-19 samples. The cDNA or gDNA used as material had been derived from T cells, B-cell-depleted T cells, or PBMCs.

Original methodology: Estimation of nucleated cell counts relied on the amplification of reference gene primers. Data came from immunoSEQ multiplex PCR; TCRdb stores just in-frame clones and leaves some out. From that table come the V and J calls and clone size; the DNA was used to work out D and trimming. Among 65,000 to 90,000 clones listed, roughly 80% were seen once. This CDR3 spans 17 amino acids. Germline V CDR1 and CDR2: SEHNR, FQNEAQ (reference sequence). The V and J ends lost 6 bases and 3 bases respectively, with 21 bases between them. Sequencing was carried out using peripheral blood. This chain joins TRBV7-9 and TRBJ2-1, with D tentatively TRBD2 (6 bases). This clonotype originated in a woman older than 75 with active or convalescent COVID-19. CDR3 region: CASRDRTGTRDYNEQFF. CDR3 sequence (DNA): TGTGCCAGCAGGGATAGAACCGGGACTCGAGACTACAATGAGCAGTTCTTC.